One sample yielded the 9 T cell receptor beta chains listed below, sequenced in a study of cytomegalovirus exposure and HLA in healthy donors. Researchers ran the PCR with 60 Vbeta and 13 Jbeta primers. TCRdb keeps only in-frame clones here, not all; method: immunoSEQ multiplex PCR. The repertoire has 70,000 or so clones, 70% to 90% of them found once; the top ten carry roughly 2%. Sequenced sample: PBMCs. These receptors all stem from a woman aged 30 to 39 in good health and CMV-seronegative.

CDR3 protein: CASSFGDSYSYGYTF. CDR3 sequence (DNA): TGTGCCAGCAGTTTTGGGGACAGTTACTCCTATGGCTACACCTTC. This chain uses TRBV28 with TRBJ1-2, with 7 bases that match TRBD1. Germline V lookup: CDR1 MDHEN, CDR2 SYDVKM. This CDR3 has 15 amino acids. Trimming took 3 bases from V and 4 from J; bases not matched to a gene: 8.

The V call is TRBV18, the J call TRBJ1-1; D is perhaps TRBD1 (5 bases). Germline CDR1 reads KGHSH; CDR2 reads LQKENI. The CDR3 is made up of 16 amino acids. V was clipped by 4 bases and J by 1 base, with 16 bases between them. DNA of the CDR3: TGTGCCAGCTCACTCAGAGGCAGGGCTGAGAACACTGAAGCTTTCTTT. Translated: CASSLRGRAENTEAFF.

V and J are TRBV11-2 and TRBJ2-7; no definite D call. The CDR3 loop spans 13 amino acids. Trimming took off 0 bases at V and 3 bases at J, with 6 bases between the two ends. Germline V CDR1 and CDR2: SGHAT, FQNNGV. The CDR3 here is CASSLEQSYEQYF. The CDR3 nucleotides read TGTGCCAGCAGCTTAGAACAGAGCTACGAGCAGTACTTC.

V is TRBV30 and J is TRBJ2-7, with 13 positions matching TRBD2. The V and J ends lost 3 bases and 4 bases, in that order; junction bases with no gene match: 6. This CDR3 spans 15 amino acids. Germline CDR1 and CDR2: GTSNPN and SVGIG (reference sequence). The CDR3 region has the DNA TGTGCCTGGAGAAAAACTAGCGGGAGGGCTTACGAGCAGTACTTC. Translating gives CAWRKTSGRAYEQYF.

This clone appeared once. The V gene is TRBV5-4, the J gene TRBJ2-5; D unresolved. CDR1 is SGHNT, CDR2 YYREEE, per germline (reference sequence). The germline V and J ends were trimmed by 2 bases and 1 base, with 6 bases remaining between them. The CDR3 totals 13 residues. The CDR3 DNA sequence: TGTGCCAGCAGCTTAGCCACCCAAGAGACCCAGTACTTC. Its protein is CASSLATQETQYF.

The chain recombines TRBV6-5 with TRBJ2-2; 9 positions agree with TRBD1. Germline-derived CDR1 and CDR2 are MNHEY and SVGAGI. This CDR3 spans 15 amino acids. Trimming removed 6 bases from V and 0 bases from J; junction bases left unmatched: 2. In DNA form, the CDR3 reads TGTGCCAGCAGGCGACAGGGGGCGAACACCGGGGAGCTGTTTTTT. Translation gives CASRRQGANTGELFF.

The J gene is TRBJ2-3, the V gene TRBV11-2; 13 bases align to TRBD2. This CDR3 is built from 19 residues. The V gene end was trimmed by 0 bases and the J gene end by 3 bases; junction bases not matched to a gene: 9. Germline CDR1 reads SGHAT; CDR2 reads FQNNGV. The CDR3 nucleotides read TGTGCCAGCAGCTTAGATGTTGGATCGACTAGCGGGGGGACAGATACGCAGTATTTT. Protein: CASSLDVGSTSGGTDTQYF.

This sequence joins TRBV2 and TRBJ1-5, with a weak D call TRBD1 (6 bases). Trimming took off 7 bases at V and 11 bases at J, with 21 bases between the two ends. The length of the CDR3 is 14 residues. Germline V gives CDR1 SNHLY, CDR2 FYNNEI. The CDR3 region is CASNPGGQELAQHF. CDR3 sequence (DNA): TGTGCCAGCAACCCGGGGGGCCAGGAGTTGGCCCAGCATTTT.

This clone was picked up one time. The chain has TRBV20-1 and TRBJ2-1, with 7 bases aligning to TRBD2. Germline CDR1 is DFQATT and CDR2 is SNEGSKA (reference sequence). V lost 3 bases, J lost 10 bases, and 3 bases stayed unmatched. This CDR3 is 11 amino acids long. The CDR3 sequence is CSASRAGEQFF. CDR3 DNA: TGCAGTGCTAGTCGAGCGGGAGAGCAGTTCTTC.